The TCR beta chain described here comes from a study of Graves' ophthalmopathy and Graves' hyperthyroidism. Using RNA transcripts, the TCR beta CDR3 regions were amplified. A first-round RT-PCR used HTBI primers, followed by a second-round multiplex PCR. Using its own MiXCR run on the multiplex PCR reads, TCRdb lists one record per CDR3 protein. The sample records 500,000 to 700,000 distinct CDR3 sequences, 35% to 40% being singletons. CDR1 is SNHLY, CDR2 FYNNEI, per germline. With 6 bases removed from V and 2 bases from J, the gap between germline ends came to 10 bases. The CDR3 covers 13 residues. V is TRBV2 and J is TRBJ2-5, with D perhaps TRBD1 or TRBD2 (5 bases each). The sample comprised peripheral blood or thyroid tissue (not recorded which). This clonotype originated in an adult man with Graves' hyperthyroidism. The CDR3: CASRRGEQETQYF. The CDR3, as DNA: TGTGCCAGCAGGAGGGGCGAACAAGAGACCCAGTACTTC.